The 20 T cell receptor beta chains below all came from one sample that was sequenced in a study of blood T cell repertoires in COVID-19. The data were produced by immunoSEQ multiplex PCR, yet TCRdb's version contains in-frame clones alone and is incomplete. This table has approximately 210,000 clones, 82% appearing once. Sequencing was carried out using PBMCs or T cells enriched from blood (not recorded which). These receptors all come from a man aged 35-49 years who had recovered from COVID-19.

In this sample, this clone turned up once. This chain joins TRBV6-5 and TRBJ1-3; the match to TRBD1 covers 8 bases. Germline CDR1 MNHEY, CDR2 SVGAGI. V lost 6 bases and J lost 9; bases outside the gene matches: 10. This CDR3 spans 14 amino acids. In DNA, the CDR3 is TGTGCCAGCAGAGCCGGGACAGGCCTTGGCACCATATATTTT. Translating it yields CASRAGTGLGTIYF.

There are a few counts of this clone. The V call is TRBV6-2 or TRBV6-3, the J call TRBJ2-7, with 14 bases fitting TRBD2. CDR1 is MNHEY, CDR2 SVGEGT, per germline. There are 17 residues in the CDR3. The V segment lost 5 bases and the J segment 5 bases; nucleotides outside the gene matches: 11. CDR3 loop: CASSAPQGLAGEHEQYV. The DNA of the CDR3 is TGTGCCAGCAGTGCCCCCCAGGGACTAGCGGGAGAGCACGAGCAGTACGTC.

This clone was seen a few times. The chain couples TRBV7-2 to TRBJ1-5, with D unresolved. This CDR3 has 15 residues. Germline values: CDR1 SGHTA, CDR2 FQGNSA. Trimming removed 5 bases at V and 0 bases at J, with 11 bases between. The CDR3 protein is CASSQATYSNQPQHF. As DNA, the CDR3 is TGTGCCAGCAGCCAGGCCACCTATAGCAATCAGCCCCAGCATTTT. Drawing the rest from reference TRBV7-2 and TRBJ1-5, the complete variable domain is GAGVSQSPSNKVTEKGKDVELRCDPISGHTALYWYRQSLGQGLEFLIYFQGNSAPDKSGLPSDRFSAERTGGSVSTLTIQRTQQEDSAVYLCASSQATYSNQPQHFGDGTRLSIL.

The chain employs TRBV2 and TRBJ1-2, with a tentative D call TRBD1 (5 bases). The CDR3 spans 15 residues. Germline lookup yields CDR1 SNHLY and CDR2 FYNNEI. V lost 7 bases, J lost 2 bases, and 17 bases lay in between. The CDR3 DNA follows: TGTGCCAGCATATCTTGGCAGGGCAGAAACTATGGCTACACCTTC. It codes for CASISWQGRNYGYTF. The variable domain in full, with the rest retrieved from reference TRBV2 and TRBJ1-2, is EPEVTQTPSHQVTQMGQEVILRCVPISNHLYFYWYRQILGQKVEFLVSFYNNEISEKSEIFDDQFSVERPDGSNFTLKIRSTKLEDSAMYFCASISWQGRNYGYTFGSGTRLTVV.

This chain connects TRBV7-8 to TRBJ1-5; no firm D call. The CDR3 loop spans 16 amino acids. Trimming removed 4 bases from V and 0 bases from J, with 13 bases in between. CDR1 SGHVS and CDR2 FQNEAQ come from the germline V gene. The CDR3 is CASSYNSVFSNQPQHF. For the CDR3, the DNA is TGTGCCAGCAGCTATAACAGTGTCTTTAGCAATCAGCCCCAGCATTTT.

V usage is TRBV7-9 and J usage is TRBJ1-5; D is unclear. This CDR3 has 15 amino acids. V lost 5 bases and J lost 0, with 11 bases in between. Per the germline V gene, CDR1 is SEHNR and CDR2 is FQNEAQ (reference sequence). CDR3 sequence: CASSPSGDSNQPQHF. DNA for the CDR3: TGTGCCAGCAGCCCATCGGGAGATAGCAATCAGCCCCAGCATTTT. Variable domain in full (rest from reference TRBV7-9 and TRBJ1-5): DTGVSQNPRHKITKRGQNVTFRCDPISEHNRLYWYRQTLGQGPEFLTYFQNEAQLEKSRLLSDRFSAERPKGSFSTLEIQRTEQGDSAMYLCASSPSGDSNQPQHFGDGTRLSIL.

This chain connects TRBV4-2 to TRBJ2-5; no clear D gene. Between the trimmed V and J ends, which lost 0 bases and 2 bases, there was a span of 10 bases. Germline lookup yields CDR1 LGHNA and CDR2 YNFKEQ. The CDR3 contains 15 residues. The CDR3 nucleotides are TGTGCCAGCAGCCAAGATTCAGGCAGACAAGAGACCCAGTACTTC. This gives the protein CASSQDSGRQETQYF.

The chain links TRBV2 to TRBJ1-1; weak D call: TRBD1 (5 bases). Trimming took 6 bases from V and 11 from J, leaving 16 bases between them. The germline V gene encodes CDR1 SNHLY and CDR2 FYNNEI. The CDR3 length is 12 residues. Written as DNA, the CDR3 is TGTGCCAGCAGGGAGGAGGGGTCAAAGGCTTTCTTT. Its translation is CASREEGSKAFF.

The genes are TRBV28 and TRBJ2-2; 7 positions match TRBD2. The CDR3 has 15 residues. V trimming: 5 bases; J trimming: 1 base; junction bases outside the gene matches: 4. Germline CDR1 and CDR2: MDHEN and SYDVKM. Written as DNA, the CDR3 is TGTGCCAGCAGTCGACTAGCCTTGAACACCGGGGAGCTGTTTTTT. This codes for CASSRLALNTGELFF.

This clone occurred many times. The J gene is TRBJ1-2, the V gene TRBV6-2 or TRBV6-3; 7 bases are a match to TRBD1. Looked up from germline, CDR1 is MNHEY and CDR2 is SVGEGT. V was clipped by 6 bases and J by 4 bases; unmatched bases: 11. The CDR3 sequence is 15 residues long. In DNA form, the CDR3 reads TGTGCCAGCAGCCCACTCGACAGGGAGACCTATGGCTACACCTTC. Protein: CASSPLDRETYGYTF.

The rearrangement uses TRBV11-3 and TRBJ2-3; D remains ambiguous. CDR1 SGHNT and CDR2 YENEEA come from the germline V gene. This CDR3 has 15 residues. V was clipped by 2 bases and J by 0 bases, with 9 bases between them. The CDR3 reads CASSLQASSTDTQYF. Written as DNA, the CDR3 is TGTGCCAGCAGCTTACAAGCGTCTAGCACAGATACGCAGTATTTT.

This sequence joins TRBV6-5 and TRBJ1-5; TRBD1 is a possible D gene (5 bases). CDR3 length: 13 residues. Germline V lookup: CDR1 MNHEY, CDR2 SVGAGI. Trimming removed 11 bases from V and 4 bases from J, with 15 bases in between. The CDR3 nucleotides are TGTGCCGTAGGGGCAGGAGTGAATCAGCCCCAGCATTTT. Amino acid sequence: CAVGAGVNQPQHF.

This chain joins TRBV4-3 and TRBJ1-2, with TRBD1 as a possible D gene (5 bases). The germline V gene encodes CDR1 LGHNA and CDR2 YSLEER. The CDR3 runs to 16 residues. V gave up 1 base and J gave up 2 bases, with 14 bases separating them. This chain's CDR3 is CASSQGGPPGNYGYTF. DNA of the CDR3: TGCGCCAGCAGCCAAGGGGGCCCGCCCGGCAACTATGGCTACACCTTC.

The chain combines TRBV6-5 with TRBJ1-2, with D possibly TRBD1 on 5 matching bases. The CDR3 loop spans 15 amino acids. Germline CDR1 and CDR2: MNHEY and SVGAGI. Trimming pared 6 bases from V and 3 bases from J, leaving 17 bases between. The CDR3 is CASRESGLSYYGYTF. Here the CDR3 DNA reads TGTGCCAGCAGAGAGTCGGGACTGAGCTACTATGGCTACACCTTC.

The chain employs TRBV7-2 and TRBJ2-1, with 9 bases identical to TRBD2. Germline V CDR1 and CDR2: SGHTA, FQGNSA. Trimming removed 7 bases from V and 0 bases from J; junction bases left unmatched: 13. This CDR3 contains 18 residues. The CDR3 sequence is CASIIYPSAGGSYNEQFF. As DNA, the CDR3 is TGTGCCAGCATTATTTACCCCTCAGCGGGAGGCTCCTACAATGAGCAGTTCTTC.

The rearrangement joins TRBV3-1 (or the pseudogene TRBV3-2) to TRBJ1-1, with D possibly being TRBD1 (5 bases). V dropped 4 bases and J dropped 0 bases, with 9 bases sitting between them. The CDR3 sequence is 14 residues long. CDR1 is LGHDT and CDR2 is YNNKEL in the germline V gene (reference sequence). As DNA, the CDR3 is TGTGCCAGCAGCCCTGGACATTTGAACACTGAAGCTTTCTTT. Translation gives CASSPGHLNTEAFF.

This chain uses TRBV4-3 with TRBJ1-5, with 7 bases that match TRBD1. Germline V gene lookup returns CDR1 LGHNA and CDR2 YSLEER. The junction had 4 bases not matched to a gene; V was cut back by 0 bases and J by 5 bases. The CDR3 is made up of 15 amino acids. The CDR3 nucleotides are TGCGCCAGCAGCCAAGAAGGGGGCCAGGATCAGCCCCAGCATTTT. Protein sequence: CASSQEGGQDQPQHF.

The chain employs TRBV4-2 and TRBJ2-7; no reliable D call. The ends were cut back, 2 bases at V and 7 bases at J, with 18 bases in the middle. Per germline, CDR1 LGHNA and CDR2 YNFKEQ. CDR3 length: 15 residues. CDR3 DNA sequence: TGTGCCAGCAGCCAATATTCCGCCAGCCCTAGGGAGCAGTACTTC. It is translated as CASSQYSASPREQYF.

The chain recombines TRBV5-1 with TRBJ1-1; TRBD1 agrees at 10 bases. V lost 0 bases to trimming and J lost 3 bases; unmatched junction nucleotides: 2. Per the germline V gene, CDR1 is SGHRS and CDR2 is YFSETQ. This CDR3 is built from 15 residues. The CDR3 nucleotides read TGCGCCAGCAGCTTGGGAGGGACAGGGGACACTGAAGCTTTCTTT. Its translation: CASSLGGTGDTEAFF.

The V call is TRBV7-4, the J call TRBJ1-5; D uncertain. This CDR3 region has 17 residues. Trimming cost V 2 bases and J 2 bases, with 16 bases left between them. Germline loops: CDR1 SGHVT, CDR2 SQSDAQ. The CDR3 loop is CASSLNTAGWGNQPQHF. The CDR3, as DNA: TGTGCCAGCAGCTTAAATACCGCGGGTTGGGGCAATCAGCCCCAGCATTTT.